This entry describes one TCR beta chain. This record comes from a study of blood T cell repertoires in COVID-19. At the level of the study: Samples of COVID-19 (acute and convalescent) were obtained from the United States, Italy and Spain.

This CDR3 spans 16 amino acids. Germline trimming cut 3 bases from V and 4 bases from J; bases unmatched to any gene: 13. This table comes from immunoSEQ multiplex PCR, and its TCRdb copy is limited to in-frame clones, with some not included. The sample consists of about 130,000 clones, approximately 85% of them appearing once. The sequenced sample consisted of peripheral blood. This chain joins TRBV5-7 and TRBJ2-7, with 7 bases aligning to TRBD2. TRBV5-7 is an ORF for which the function is uncertain. The source of this sequence is a human donor in a cohort sampled during active COVID-19. The CDR3 coding sequence is TGTGCCAGCAGCTCTGGTGGTCGGGAGGCGGGTTACGAGCAGTACTTC. It is translated as CASSSGGREAGYEQYF.